The 18 T cell receptor beta chains reported below all come from one sample, sequenced in a study of cytomegalovirus exposure and HLA in healthy donors (dated 2017 in TCRdb). The library was made by the immunoSEQ multiplex PCR assay. TCRdb's version of the immuneACCESS table is confined to in-frame rearrangements and falls short of the full clone set. An unresolved V gene accounts for under half of the shortfall where checked; the remainder is of unknown origin. Present in this sample are 130,000 to 150,000 clones, just under 90% of which were seen just once. Of the sample, about 6.4% falls within the top ten clones. The sample was PBMCs. The receptors derive from a woman in her 30s in good health and CMV-seropositive.

This clone was observed a single time. The chain uses TRBV10-3 and TRBJ2-2; 7 bases match TRBD1. This CDR3 contains 14 residues. The V gene's germline CDR1 is ENHRY and CDR2 SYGVKD. Trimming removed 4 bases from V and 4 bases from J; junction bases left unmatched: 3. The CDR3 loop reads CAISARGSTGELFF. DNA of the CDR3: TGTGCCATCAGTGCCAGGGGGTCCACCGGGGAGCTGTTTTTT.

In DNA, the CDR3 is TGTGCCATCAGCCCCTCACAGTATGGCTCTGGAAACACCATATATTTT. Amino acids: CAISPSQYGSGNTIYF. The rearrangement uses TRBV10-3 and TRBJ1-3; D gene unclear. The CDR3 extends over 16 amino acids. Germline CDR1 is ENHRY and CDR2 is SYGVKD. V was pared by 6 bases and J by 0 bases, with 15 bases between.

J is TRBJ1-4 and V is TRBV5-4; a weak D match, TRBD1 (5 bases). Germline CDR1 SGHNT, CDR2 YYREEE (reference sequence). The CDR3 totals 16 residues. Trimming left V 4 bases short and J 2 bases short, with 15 bases between. The CDR3 loop is CASSRNGGFTNEKLFF. CDR3 nucleotides: TGTGCCAGCAGCCGGAACGGGGGGTTTACTAATGAAAAACTGTTTTTT.

The chain couples TRBV28 to TRBJ2-7; TRBD1 matches at 8 bases. The ends lost 5 bases at V and 2 bases at J; junction bases unmatched: 8. The germline V gene has CDR1 MDHEN and CDR2 SYDVKM. The CDR3 is 15 amino acids. The CDR3 nucleotides are TGTGCCAGCAGTCCGGCCGGGACAGGCACCTACGAGCAGTACTTC. The encoded protein is CASSPAGTGTYEQYF.

The rearrangement joins TRBV6-5 to TRBJ2-2, with D perhaps matching TRBD2 (5 bases). Deletions cut 6 bases from V and 1 base from J, with 12 bases between. CDR3 length: 15 amino acids. Germline V CDR1 and CDR2: MNHEY, SVGAGI. In DNA, the CDR3 is TGTGCCAGCAGCCCCTCCCGGGGGAACACCGGGGAGCTGTTTTTT. Translated, it gives CASSPSRGNTGELFF.

This rearrangement joins TRBV6-1 to TRBJ1-3; weak D call: TRBD1 (5 bases). The germline V gene has CDR1 MNHNS and CDR2 SASEGT. V lost 6 bases and J 7 bases, leaving 16 bases between the germline ends. The CDR3 is 14 amino acids. The CDR3 loop reads CASSQGPGGNTIYF. The CDR3 DNA sequence: TGTGCCAGCAGCCAGGGCCCCGGTGGGAACACCATATATTTT.

The V call is TRBV6-5, the J call TRBJ2-3; D is ambiguous. CDR1 is MNHEY and CDR2 is SVGAGI in the germline V gene. There are 11 residues in the CDR3. Between the trimmed V and J ends, which lost 4 bases and 8 bases, there was a span of 7 bases. The CDR3 DNA is TGTGCCAGCAGTTTCCAGGCTACGCAGTATTTT. It is translated as CASSFQATQYF.

This chain connects TRBV7-2 to TRBJ2-5, with a possible D match to TRBD1 (6 bases). V dropped 5 bases and J dropped 4 bases, with 14 bases sitting between them. Germline loops: CDR1 SGHTA, CDR2 FQGNSA. The CDR3 has 14 amino acids. The CDR3 loop reads CASSQRWGRETQYF. The CDR3 DNA is TGTGCCAGCAGCCAAAGATGGGGGCGAGAGACCCAGTACTTC.

J is TRBJ2-2 and V is TRBV29-1; D remains unclear. The V gene's germline CDR1 is SQVTM and CDR2 ANQGSEA. V was shortened by 6 bases and J by 6 bases, with 11 bases between the two germline ends. The CDR3 consists of 12 residues. CDR3: CSVTLGAGELFF. The CDR3 bases are TGCAGCGTGACTCTAGGTGCCGGGGAGCTGTTTTTT.

The chain recombines TRBV27 with TRBJ2-1; unclear D gene. The CDR3 sequence is 14 residues long. Germline values: CDR1 MNHEY, CDR2 SMNVEV (reference sequence). Trimming cost V 4 bases and J 8 bases, with 15 bases left between them. CDR3 residues: CASSYGLGAHEQFF. CDR3 sequence (DNA): TGTGCCAGCAGTTACGGTCTAGGTGCCCATGAGCAGTTCTTC.

The V call is TRBV29-1, the J call TRBJ1-1, with D possibly matching TRBD1 (5 bases). Germline CDR1 is SQVTM and CDR2 is ANQGSEA. CDR3 length: 11 residues. This CDR3 reads CSYGRDTEAFF. CDR3 nucleotides: TGCAGTTACGGCAGGGACACTGAAGCTTTCTTT.

The chain joins TRBV27 to TRBJ2-3; possibly TRBD2 for D (6 bases). This CDR3 is built from 17 residues. The germline V gene encodes CDR1 MNHEY and CDR2 SMNVEV (reference sequence). Trimming shortened V by 4 bases and J by 1 base, and 18 bases separated the two germline ends. The CDR3 sequence: CASSSPRTGGRTDTQYF. The CDR3 DNA sequence: TGTGCCAGCAGTTCGCCGAGGACCGGAGGGCGCACAGATACGCAGTATTTT.

This rearrangement joins TRBV28 to TRBJ2-7, with 12 bases matching TRBD2. Trimming at V came to 3 bases and at J to 4 bases, leaving 7 bases not matched to a gene. Germline values: CDR1 MDHEN, CDR2 SYDVKM. This CDR3 contains 16 residues. The DNA of the CDR3 is TGTGCCAGCAGTTTGGAACTAGCGGGAGGCTGGTACGAGCAGTACTTC. It yields the protein CASSLELAGGWYEQYF.

The chain employs TRBV6-5 and TRBJ2-2; D is possibly TRBD2 (6 bases). The CDR3 is made up of 13 amino acids. CDR1 and CDR2 from the germline V gene are MNHEY and SVGAGI. V was pared by 8 bases and J by 2 bases, with 9 bases between. The CDR3 DNA follows: TGTGCCAGCGGGACTTCCAACACCGGGGAGCTGTTTTTT. It translates to CASGTSNTGELFF.

This rearrangement joins TRBV10-1 to TRBJ2-3, with 9 positions matching TRBD2. J was trimmed by 4 bases and V by 5 bases; bases with no gene match: 10. From germline, CDR1 is WNHNN and CDR2 SYGVQD (reference sequence). This CDR3 comprises 16 residues. The CDR3 protein is CASSLTHGLAPDTQYF. In DNA form, the CDR3 reads TGCGCCAGCAGTCTTACTCATGGACTAGCGCCAGATACGCAGTATTTT.

This chain joins TRBV27 and TRBJ2-1; D possibly corresponds to TRBD2 (6 bases). Deletions cut 4 bases from V and 2 bases from J, with 15 bases between. The CDR3 loop spans 16 amino acids. Germline CDR1 MNHEY, CDR2 SMNVEV (reference sequence). CDR3: CASSSVPRLAYNEQFF. CDR3 DNA sequence: TGTGCCAGCAGTTCGGTTCCGAGACTAGCCTACAATGAGCAGTTCTTC.

This chain links TRBV6-6 with TRBJ1-5; tentatively, D is TRBD1 (6 bases). Germline CDR1 reads MNHNY; CDR2 reads SVGAGI (reference sequence). The germline V and J ends were trimmed by 1 base and 5 bases, with 6 bases remaining between them. The CDR3 covers 13 residues. The CDR3 DNA reads as TGTGCCAGCAGTTACTACAGGGATCAGCCCCAGCATTTT. This sequence encodes CASSYYRDQPQHF.

The V and J genes are TRBV7-2 and TRBJ1-5, with TRBD1 matching over 8 bases. Trimming took 1 base from V and 0 from J; bases not matched to a gene: 5. Germline CDR1 reads SGHTA; CDR2 reads FQGNSA. This CDR3 has 17 residues. The CDR3 here is CASSLGRQGFSNQPQHF. Written as DNA, the CDR3 is TGTGCCAGCAGCTTAGGGCGACAGGGGTTTAGCAATCAGCCCCAGCATTTT. The full variable domain, with the rest looked up from reference TRBV7-2 and TRBJ1-5, is GAGVSQSPSNKVTEKGKDVELRCDPISGHTALYWYRQSLGQGLEFLIYFQGNSAPDKSGLPSDRFSAERTGGSVSTLTIQRTQQEDSAVYLCASSLGRQGFSNQPQHFGDGTRLSIL.